This entry lists 4 T cell receptor beta chains sequenced from one sample in a study of T-cell reconstitution after alpha-beta-depleted transplantation in children. Molecular barcoding with unique molecular identifiers was used for the TCRbeta library. TCRdb ran MiXCR on the PCR reads and lists one entry per CDR3 protein. The data hold nearly 250,000 distinct CDR3 sequences, with 7.5% to 9.5% observed a single time. The specimen comprised PBMCs, mostly from graft donor cells, sampled 180 days after TCRalphabeta/CD19-depleted stem cell transplant. Source of these receptors: a male patient younger than 18 who had a stem cell transplant for acute lymphoblastic leukemia, so the T cells may come from the graft donor.

This clonotype was observed at least ten times. V usage is TRBV20-1 and J usage is TRBJ2-7; D not certain. V shed 1 base and J shed 2 bases, with 12 bases lying between them. Looked up from germline, CDR1 is DFQATT and CDR2 is SNEGSKA (reference sequence). The CDR3 extends over 14 amino acids. CDR3 sequence: CSARGQERTYEQYF. In nucleotides, the CDR3 is TGCAGTGCTAGAGGGCAGGAACGGACCTACGAGCAGTACTTC.

The chain is built from TRBV6-1 and TRBJ2-1; D possibly uses TRBD1 or TRBD2 (5 bases each). There are 14 residues in the CDR3. Germline V gene lookup returns CDR1 MNHNS and CDR2 SASEGT. Trimming took 6 bases from V and 4 from J, leaving 13 bases between them. For the CDR3, the DNA is TGTGCCAGCAGCACCGGGACGTTATACAATGAGCAGTTCTTC. Amino acids: CASSTGTLYNEQFF.

This clonotype was recorded many times. The chain uses TRBV5-1 and TRBJ2-7; TRBD1 agrees at 8 bases. The germline V gene encodes CDR1 SGHRS and CDR2 YFSETQ. CDR3 length: 16 residues. J gave up 2 bases and V 4 bases, and 11 bases lay outside the gene matches. The DNA of the CDR3 is TGCGCCAGCAGCCCTTCTCCGGACAGGGCACCCTACGAGCAGTACTTC. This codes for CASSPSPDRAPYEQYF.

The chain links TRBV11-2 to TRBJ2-2; D could derive from TRBD1 or TRBD2 (5 bases each). V was clipped by 4 bases and J by 7 bases, with 10 bases between them. This CDR3 comprises 13 residues. Germline values: CDR1 SGHAT, CDR2 FQNNGV. In DNA, the CDR3 is TGTGCCAGCAGCTCGTGGGGGATCGGGGAGCTGTTTTTT. It translates to CASSSWGIGELFF.